This TCR beta chain originates from a study of T cell changes during pregnancy in multiple sclerosis. The CDR3 is 16 residues long. Trimming at V came to 0 bases and at J to 4 bases, leaving 7 bases not matched to a gene. The germline V gene encodes CDR1 GTSNPN and CDR2 SVGIG (reference sequence). Libraries were prepared by immunoSEQ multiplex PCR; TCRdb keeps only in-frame clonotypes and omits some of them. Of tens of thousands of clones in the sample, about 91% were seen once. The chain couples TRBV30 to TRBJ1-5, with 9 bases identical to TRBD1. This TCR derives from a female donor with multiple sclerosis, enrolled in a pregnancy study. The specimen comprised peripheral blood, sampled before pregnancy. CDR3 nucleotide sequence: TGTGCCTGGAGTGTAAATTCCGGGACAGGGAATCAGCCCCAGCATTTT. This gives the protein CAWSVNSGTGNQPQHF.